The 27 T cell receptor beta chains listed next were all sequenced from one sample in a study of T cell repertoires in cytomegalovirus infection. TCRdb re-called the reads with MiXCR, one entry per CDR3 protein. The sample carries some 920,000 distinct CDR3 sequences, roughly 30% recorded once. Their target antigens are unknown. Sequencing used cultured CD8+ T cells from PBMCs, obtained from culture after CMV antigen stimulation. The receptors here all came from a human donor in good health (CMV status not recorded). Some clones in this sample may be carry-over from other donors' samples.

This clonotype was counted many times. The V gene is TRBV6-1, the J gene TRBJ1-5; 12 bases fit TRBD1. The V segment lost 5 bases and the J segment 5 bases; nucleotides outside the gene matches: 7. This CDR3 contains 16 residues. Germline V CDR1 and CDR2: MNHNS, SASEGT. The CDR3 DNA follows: TGTGCCAGCAGTCCCGGGACAGGGGGCGAATATCAGCCCCAGCATTTT. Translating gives CASSPGTGGEYQPQHF.

The CDR3 is CASSLLGPNYGYTF. CDR3 coding DNA: TGTGCCAGCAGCCTGCTCGGCCCTAACTATGGCTACACCTTC. J is TRBJ1-2 and V is TRBV12-3 or TRBV12-4; D is undetermined. V shed 6 bases and J shed 0 bases, with 11 bases lying between them. This CDR3 is built from 14 residues.

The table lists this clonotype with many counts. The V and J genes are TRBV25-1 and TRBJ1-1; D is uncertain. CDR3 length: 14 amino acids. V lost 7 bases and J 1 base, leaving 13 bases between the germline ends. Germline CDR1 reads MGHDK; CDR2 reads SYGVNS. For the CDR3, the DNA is TGTGCCAGCACCCAATCATGGGGGAACACTGAAGCTTTCTTT. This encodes CASTQSWGNTEAFF.

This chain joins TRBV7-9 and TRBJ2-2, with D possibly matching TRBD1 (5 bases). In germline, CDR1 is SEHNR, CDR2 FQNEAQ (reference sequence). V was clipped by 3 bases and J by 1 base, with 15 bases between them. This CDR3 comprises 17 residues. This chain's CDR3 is CASSFPRARENTGELFF. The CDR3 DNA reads TGTGCCAGCAGCTTTCCTCGTGCCAGGGAGAACACCGGGGAGCTGTTTTTT.

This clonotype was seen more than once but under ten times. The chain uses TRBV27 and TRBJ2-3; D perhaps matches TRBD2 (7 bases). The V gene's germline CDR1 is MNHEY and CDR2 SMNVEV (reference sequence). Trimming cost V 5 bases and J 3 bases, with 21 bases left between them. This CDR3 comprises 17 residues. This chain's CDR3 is CASSPLEGGPGTDTQYF. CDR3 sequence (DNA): TGTGCCAGCAGTCCCCTGGAGGGGGGGCCGGGAACAGATACGCAGTATTTT.

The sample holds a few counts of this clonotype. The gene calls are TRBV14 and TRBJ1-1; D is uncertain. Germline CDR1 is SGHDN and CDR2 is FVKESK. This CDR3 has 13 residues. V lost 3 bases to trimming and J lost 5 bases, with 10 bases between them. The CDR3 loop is CASSHARVTEAFF. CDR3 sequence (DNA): TGTGCCAGCAGCCATGCAAGGGTAACTGAAGCTTTCTTT.

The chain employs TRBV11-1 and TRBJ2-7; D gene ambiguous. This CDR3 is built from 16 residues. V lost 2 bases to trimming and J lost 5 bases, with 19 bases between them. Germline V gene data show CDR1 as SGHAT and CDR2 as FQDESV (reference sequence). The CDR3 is CASSLRSRWDHNEQYV. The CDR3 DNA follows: TGTGCCAGCAGCTTAAGGTCGAGATGGGATCACAACGAGCAGTACGTC.

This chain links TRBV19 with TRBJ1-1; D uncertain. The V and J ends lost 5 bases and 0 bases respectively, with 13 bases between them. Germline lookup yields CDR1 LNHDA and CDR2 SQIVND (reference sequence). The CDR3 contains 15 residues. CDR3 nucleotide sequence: TGTGCCAGTAGTCCTTCTATCGGGGTGAACACTGAAGCTTTCTTT. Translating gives CASSPSIGVNTEAFF.

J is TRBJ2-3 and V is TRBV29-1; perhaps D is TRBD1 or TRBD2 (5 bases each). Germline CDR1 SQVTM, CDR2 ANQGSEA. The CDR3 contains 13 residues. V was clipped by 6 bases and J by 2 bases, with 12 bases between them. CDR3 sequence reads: CSVDGGDTDTQYF. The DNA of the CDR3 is TGCAGCGTCGATGGGGGAGACACAGATACGCAGTATTTT.

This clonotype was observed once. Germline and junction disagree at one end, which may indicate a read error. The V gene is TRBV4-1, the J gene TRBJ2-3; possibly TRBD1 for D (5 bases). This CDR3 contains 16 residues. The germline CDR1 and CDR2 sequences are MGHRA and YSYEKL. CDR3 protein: CASSQVGQALTDMQYF. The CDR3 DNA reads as TGCGCCAGCAGCCAAGTGGGCCAAGCCCTGACAGATATGCAGTATTTT.

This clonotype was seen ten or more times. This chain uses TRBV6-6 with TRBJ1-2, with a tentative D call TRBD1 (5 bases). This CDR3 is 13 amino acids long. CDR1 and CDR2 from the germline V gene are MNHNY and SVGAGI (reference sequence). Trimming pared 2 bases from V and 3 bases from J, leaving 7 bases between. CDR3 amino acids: CASSYGGDYGYTF. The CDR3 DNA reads TGTGCCAGCAGTTACGGGGGAGACTATGGCTACACCTTC.

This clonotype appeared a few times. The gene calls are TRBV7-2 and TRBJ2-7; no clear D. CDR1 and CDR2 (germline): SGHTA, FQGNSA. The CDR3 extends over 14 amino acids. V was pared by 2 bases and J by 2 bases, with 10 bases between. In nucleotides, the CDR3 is TGTGCCAGCAGCTTATATTTGATTGCCTACGAGCAGTACTTC. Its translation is CASSLYLIAYEQYF.

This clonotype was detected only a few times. CDR3 nucleotide sequence: TGTGCCAGCTCGACCGGAGATACGCAGTATTTT. It yields the protein CASSTGDTQYF. The J gene is TRBJ2-3, the V gene TRBV27; no clear D gene. Trimming left V 8 bases short and J 5 bases short, with 8 bases between. This CDR3 comprises 11 residues. CDR1 and CDR2 (germline): MNHEY, SMNVEV (reference sequence).

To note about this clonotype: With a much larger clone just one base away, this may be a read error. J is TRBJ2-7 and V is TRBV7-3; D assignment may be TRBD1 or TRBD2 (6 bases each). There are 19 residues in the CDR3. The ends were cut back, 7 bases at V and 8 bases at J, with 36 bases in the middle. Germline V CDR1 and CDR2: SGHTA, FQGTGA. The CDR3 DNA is TGTGCCAGCAACTCACCAGTTAACTCCAGGGCGGACTATAGGGGGAAGCAGTACTTC. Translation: CASNSPVNSRADYRGKQYF.

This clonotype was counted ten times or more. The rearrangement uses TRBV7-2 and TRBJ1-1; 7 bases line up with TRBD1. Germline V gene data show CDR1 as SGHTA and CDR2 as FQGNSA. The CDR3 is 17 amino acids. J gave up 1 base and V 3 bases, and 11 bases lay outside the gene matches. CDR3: CASSFRGSWGRNTEAFF. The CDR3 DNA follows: TGTGCCAGCAGCTTCAGGGGGTCGTGGGGGAGGAACACTGAAGCTTTCTTT.

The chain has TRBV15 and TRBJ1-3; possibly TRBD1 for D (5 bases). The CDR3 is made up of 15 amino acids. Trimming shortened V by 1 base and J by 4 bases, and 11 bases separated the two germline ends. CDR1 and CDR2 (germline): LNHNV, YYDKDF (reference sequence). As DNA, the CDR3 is TGTGCCACCAGCAGAGTCCCAGGGTCCGGAAACACCATATATTTT. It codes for CATSRVPGSGNTIYF.

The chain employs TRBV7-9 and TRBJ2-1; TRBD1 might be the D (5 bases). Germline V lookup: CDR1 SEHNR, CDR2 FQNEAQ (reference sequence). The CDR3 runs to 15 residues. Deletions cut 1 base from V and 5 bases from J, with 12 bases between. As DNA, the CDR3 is TGTGCCAGCAGCTTAGACAGGAAGGGGCACAATGAGCAGTTCTTC. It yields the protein CASSLDRKGHNEQFF.

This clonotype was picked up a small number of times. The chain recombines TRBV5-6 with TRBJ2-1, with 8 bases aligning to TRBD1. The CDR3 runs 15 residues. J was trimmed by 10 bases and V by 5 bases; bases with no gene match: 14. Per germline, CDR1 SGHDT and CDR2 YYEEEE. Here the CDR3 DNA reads TGTGCCAGCAGATTTCGACAGGGGTTTGAAATGGAGCAGTTCTTC. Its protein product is CASRFRQGFEMEQFF.

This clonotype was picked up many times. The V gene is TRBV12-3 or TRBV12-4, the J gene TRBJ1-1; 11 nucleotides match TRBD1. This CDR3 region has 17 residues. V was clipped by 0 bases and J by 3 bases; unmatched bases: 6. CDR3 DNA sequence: TGTGCCAGCAGTTTAGCTGAGGACAGGGGGCAGGACACTGAAGCTTTCTTT. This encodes CASSLAEDRGQDTEAFF.

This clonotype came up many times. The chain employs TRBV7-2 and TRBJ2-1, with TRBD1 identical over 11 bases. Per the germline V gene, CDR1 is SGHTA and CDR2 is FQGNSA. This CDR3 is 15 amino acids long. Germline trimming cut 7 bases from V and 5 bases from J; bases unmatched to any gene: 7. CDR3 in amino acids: CASTFWGQGDNEQFF. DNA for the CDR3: TGTGCCAGCACCTTTTGGGGACAGGGGGACAATGAGCAGTTCTTC.

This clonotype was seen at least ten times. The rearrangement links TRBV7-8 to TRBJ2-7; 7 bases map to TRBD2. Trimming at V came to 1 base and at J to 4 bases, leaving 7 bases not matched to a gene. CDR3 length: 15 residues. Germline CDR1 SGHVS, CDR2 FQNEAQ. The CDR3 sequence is CASSLGGGGVYEQYV. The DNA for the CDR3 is TGTGCCAGCAGCTTAGGTGGCGGGGGAGTTTACGAGCAGTACGTC.

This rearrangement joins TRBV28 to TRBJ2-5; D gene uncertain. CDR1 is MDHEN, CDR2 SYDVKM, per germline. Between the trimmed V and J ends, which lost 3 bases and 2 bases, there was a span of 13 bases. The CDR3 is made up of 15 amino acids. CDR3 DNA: TGTGCCAGCAGTTTTCCCCCCGGATCACAAGAGACCCAGTACTTC. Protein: CASSFPPGSQETQYF.

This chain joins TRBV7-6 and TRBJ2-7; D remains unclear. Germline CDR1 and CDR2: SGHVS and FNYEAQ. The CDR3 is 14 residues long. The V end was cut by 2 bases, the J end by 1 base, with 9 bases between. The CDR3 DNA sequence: TGTGCCAGCAGCTTACGAGACAAGTCCTACGAGCAGTACGTC. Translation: CASSLRDKSYEQYV.

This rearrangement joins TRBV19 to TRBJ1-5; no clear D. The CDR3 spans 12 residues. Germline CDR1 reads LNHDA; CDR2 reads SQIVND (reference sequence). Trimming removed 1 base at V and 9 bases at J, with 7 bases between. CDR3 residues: CASSIGPRPQHF. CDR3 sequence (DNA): TGTGCCAGTAGTATAGGACCACGGCCCCAGCATTTT.

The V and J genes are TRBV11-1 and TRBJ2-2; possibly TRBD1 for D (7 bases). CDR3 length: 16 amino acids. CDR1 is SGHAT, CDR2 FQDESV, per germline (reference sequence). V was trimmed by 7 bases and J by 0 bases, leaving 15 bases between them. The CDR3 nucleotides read TGTGCCAGCAAGGTAGCAGGGGGGACGAACACCGGGGAGCTGTTTTTT. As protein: CASKVAGGTNTGELFF.

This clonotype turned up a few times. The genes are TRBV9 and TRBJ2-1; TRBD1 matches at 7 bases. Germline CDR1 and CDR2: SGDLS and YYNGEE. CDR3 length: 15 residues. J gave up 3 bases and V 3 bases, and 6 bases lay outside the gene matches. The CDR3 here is CASSGGGANYNEQFF. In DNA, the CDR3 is TGTGCCAGCAGCGGAGGGGGCGCCAACTACAATGAGCAGTTCTTC.

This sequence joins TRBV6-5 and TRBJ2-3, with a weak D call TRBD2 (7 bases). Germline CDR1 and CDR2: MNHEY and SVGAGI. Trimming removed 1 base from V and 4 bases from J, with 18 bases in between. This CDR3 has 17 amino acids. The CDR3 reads CASSYYGGGAVPDTQYF. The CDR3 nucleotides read TGTGCCAGCAGTTACTATGGGGGGGGCGCAGTTCCAGATACGCAGTATTTT.